This T cell receptor beta chain was captured in a study of blood T cell repertoires in COVID-19. Background on the study: The United States, Italy and Spain supplied acute and convalescent COVID-19 samples. Sources were T cells, B-cell-depleted T cells, or PBMCs; the material itself was cDNA or gDNA.

Authors' processing steps: Scientists estimated how many nucleated cells there were by amplifying reference gene primers. Assay: immunoSEQ multiplex PCR; the TCRdb copy retains only in-frame clones and omits some. That table supplies the V and J calls and clone size; D and trimming were determined from the DNA. The sample yields approximately 220,000 clones, 84% seen once. The CDR3 has 14 amino acids. Germline V gene lookup returns CDR1 MNHEY and CDR2 SVGEGT. J gave up 7 bases and V 6 bases, and 7 bases lay outside the gene matches. This TCR derives from a woman in her sixties or seventies who had recovered from COVID-19. The sample comprised peripheral blood. The chain joins TRBV6-2 or TRBV6-3 to TRBJ1-5, with 9 bases lining up with TRBD1. The CDR3 DNA sequence: TGTGCCAGCAGCTCCGGGACAGGGAGCCAGCCCCAGCATTTT. This encodes CASSSGTGSQPQHF.